Below are 17 T cell receptor beta chains sequenced from a single sample in a study of blood T cell repertoires in COVID-19. The data were produced by immunoSEQ multiplex PCR, yet TCRdb's version contains in-frame clones alone and is incomplete. The repertoire holds over 350,000 clones, about nine tenths seen once, with 1.4% in the top ten. The sample taken for sequencing was peripheral blood. The origin of the receptors is a woman aged 25 to 39 with active or convalescent COVID-19.

This clone was counted a few times. The CDR3 region has the DNA TGTGCCAGCCTCAGAAACTATGGCTACACCTTC. Translating it yields CASLRNYGYTF. The V gene is TRBV12-3 or TRBV12-4, the J gene TRBJ1-2; unclear D gene. The CDR3 has 11 residues. With 8 bases removed from V and 2 bases from J, the gap between germline ends came to 6 bases.

The chain recombines TRBV27 with TRBJ2-1; TRBD2 matches 8 bases. Unmatched junction bases numbered 7, after V lost 8 bases and J lost 4 bases. The CDR3 contains 14 residues. Germline CDR1 is MNHEY and CDR2 is SMNVEV (reference sequence). The CDR3 is CASWASGSYNEQFF. DNA for the CDR3: TGTGCCAGCTGGGCTAGCGGGTCGTACAATGAGCAGTTCTTC.

The chain uses TRBV5-1 and TRBJ1-6; 8 positions agree with TRBD1. The junction had 5 bases not matched to a gene; V was cut back by 2 bases and J by 7 bases. Germline CDR1 reads SGHRS; CDR2 reads YFSETQ. The CDR3 has 15 amino acids. The DNA for the CDR3 is TGCGCCAGCAGCTTAGCAGGGGGCAAAAATTCACCCCTCCACTTT. Its protein product is CASSLAGGKNSPLHF.

This sequence joins TRBV7-6 and TRBJ1-4, with 7 bases lining up with TRBD1. This CDR3 has 16 residues. Unmatched junction bases numbered 6, after V lost 1 base and J lost 4 bases. CDR1 is SGHVS, CDR2 FNYEAQ, per germline. The CDR3 DNA sequence: TGTGCCAGCAGCTTAGGAGGTCGGGACAGTAATGAAAAACTGTTTTTT. Its protein is CASSLGGRDSNEKLFF.

This clone occurred a few times. V gene TRBV7-2 combines with J gene TRBJ2-1, with D maybe TRBD1 (5 bases). V was trimmed by 5 bases and J by 0 bases, leaving 11 bases between them. The CDR3 length is 15 residues. Germline loops: CDR1 SGHTA, CDR2 FQGNSA. The CDR3 DNA sequence: TGTGCCAGCAGCGGGTTTAGGGGCTCCTACAATGAGCAGTTCTTC. This sequence encodes CASSGFRGSYNEQFF.

The V call is TRBV6-5, the J call TRBJ2-2; D gene unclear. The CDR3 consists of 13 residues. Trimming took off 6 bases at V and 1 base at J, with 6 bases between the two ends. Germline values: CDR1 MNHEY, CDR2 SVGAGI. The CDR3 nucleotides read TGTGCCAGCAGCGTTGTGAACACCGGGGAGCTGTTTTTT. Translation gives CASSVVNTGELFF.

This clone was seen just once. V is TRBV27 and J is TRBJ1-5; TRBD1 matches 7 bases. Losses at the gene ends were 2 bases for V and 2 bases for J; bases not matched to a gene: 9. Germline values: CDR1 MNHEY, CDR2 SMNVEV (reference sequence). The CDR3 length is 17 residues. The CDR3 here is CASSLGHRGIGNQPQHF. CDR3 sequence (DNA): TGTGCCAGCAGTTTAGGGCACAGGGGCATTGGCAATCAGCCCCAGCATTTT.

The chain joins TRBV7-9 to TRBJ2-7; D might be TRBD1 (5 bases). Germline lookup yields CDR1 SEHNR and CDR2 FQNEAQ (reference sequence). The CDR3 is 14 amino acids. The ends were cut back, 5 bases at V and 2 bases at J, with 13 bases in the middle. CDR3 nucleotide sequence: TGTGCCAGCAGCCGATCGACAGTTCCCTACGAGCAGTACTTC. Protein product: CASSRSTVPYEQYF.

V is TRBV5-4 and J is TRBJ1-1; D is uncertain. Per germline, CDR1 SGHNT and CDR2 YYREEE (reference sequence). With 0 bases removed from V and 9 bases from J, the gap between germline ends came to 9 bases. CDR3 length: 12 residues. The CDR3 nucleotides are TGTGCCAGCAGCTTGGCACAGTCCAAAGCTTTCTTT. This translates into CASSLAQSKAFF.

This sequence joins TRBV6-5 and TRBJ1-3; D is possibly TRBD1 (5 bases). Trimming took off 6 bases at V and 2 bases at J, with 8 bases between the two ends. The CDR3 spans 13 residues. Germline loops: CDR1 MNHEY, CDR2 SVGAGI. CDR3 nucleotide sequence: TGTGCCAGCAGGCAGGGCCCTGGAAACACCATATATTTT. Its protein is CASRQGPGNTIYF.

This rearrangement joins TRBV5-1 to TRBJ2-4, with 7 nucleotides matching TRBD1. CDR3 length: 15 residues. V shed 2 bases and J 8 bases; nucleotides not matched to a gene: 10. Looked up from germline, CDR1 is SGHRS and CDR2 is YFSETQ. The CDR3 nucleotides are TGCGCCAGCAGCTTTACGATGACAGGGTGGGACATTCAGTACTTC. Translated, it gives CASSFTMTGWDIQYF. Full variable domain (rest looked up from reference TRBV5-1 and TRBJ2-4): KAGVTQTPRYLIKTRGQQVTLSCSPISGHRSVSWYQQTPGQGLQFLFEYFSETQRNKGNFPGRFSGRQFSNSRSEMNVSTLELGDSALYLCASSFTMTGWDIQYFGAGTRLSVL.

This clone showed up just once. This chain links TRBV25-1 with TRBJ1-4, with D perhaps matching TRBD1 (6 bases). The germline V gene encodes CDR1 MGHDK and CDR2 SYGVNS. Trimming took off 7 bases at V and 10 bases at J, with 10 bases between the two ends. The CDR3 is made up of 11 amino acids. The CDR3 bases are TGTGCCAGCACCAGCAGGGGAAAACTGTTTTTT. Protein product: CASTSRGKLFF.

The count of this clone is one. The chain joins TRBV11-3 to TRBJ1-4; D might be TRBD1 (5 bases). Trimming cost V 1 base and J 4 bases, with 10 bases left between them. Germline lookup yields CDR1 SGHNT and CDR2 YENEEA. The CDR3 is 15 amino acids. The chain's CDR3 is CASSLGPGLNEKLFF. The CDR3 nucleotides read TGTGCCAGCAGCTTAGGGCCAGGGCTTAATGAAAAACTGTTTTTT.

The V gene is TRBV5-6, the J gene TRBJ1-5; tentative D call: TRBD1 (5 bases). The ends were cut back, 2 bases at V and 5 bases at J, with 14 bases in the middle. Germline V gene data show CDR1 as SGHDT and CDR2 as YYEEEE. This CDR3 has 15 amino acids. CDR3 DNA sequence: TGTGCCAGCAGCTTTGGGGCAGGGAATGATCAGCCCCAGCATTTT. Translating gives CASSFGAGNDQPQHF.

This chain links TRBV27 with TRBJ1-4; perhaps TRBD1 as D (6 bases). Trimming shortened V by 5 bases and J by 4 bases, and 14 bases separated the two germline ends. Germline CDR1 MNHEY, CDR2 SMNVEV (reference sequence). CDR3 length: 15 residues. The CDR3 DNA follows: TGTGCCAGCAGTGCCACAGGGATGGTTAATGAAAAACTGTTTTTT. Its protein product is CASSATGMVNEKLFF.

The genes are TRBV7-8 and TRBJ1-4; D is possibly TRBD1 (5 bases). This CDR3 has 14 amino acids. Germline CDR1 reads SGHVS; CDR2 reads FQNEAQ. The ends were cut back, 1 base at V and 6 bases at J, with 9 bases in the middle. In DNA form, the CDR3 reads TGTGCCAGCAGCTTAGACGGGACTTATGAAAAACTGTTTTTT. Its protein is CASSLDGTYEKLFF.

This rearrangement joins TRBV10-3 to TRBJ1-2, with D possibly being TRBD1 (6 bases). The CDR3 contains 14 residues. Germline-derived CDR1 and CDR2 are ENHRY and SYGVKD. V was shortened by 3 bases and J by 6 bases, with 14 bases between the two germline ends. CDR3 DNA: TGTGCCATCAGTGACCCCAGGGGCGCAGATGGCTACACCTTC. Translation gives CAISDPRGADGYTF.